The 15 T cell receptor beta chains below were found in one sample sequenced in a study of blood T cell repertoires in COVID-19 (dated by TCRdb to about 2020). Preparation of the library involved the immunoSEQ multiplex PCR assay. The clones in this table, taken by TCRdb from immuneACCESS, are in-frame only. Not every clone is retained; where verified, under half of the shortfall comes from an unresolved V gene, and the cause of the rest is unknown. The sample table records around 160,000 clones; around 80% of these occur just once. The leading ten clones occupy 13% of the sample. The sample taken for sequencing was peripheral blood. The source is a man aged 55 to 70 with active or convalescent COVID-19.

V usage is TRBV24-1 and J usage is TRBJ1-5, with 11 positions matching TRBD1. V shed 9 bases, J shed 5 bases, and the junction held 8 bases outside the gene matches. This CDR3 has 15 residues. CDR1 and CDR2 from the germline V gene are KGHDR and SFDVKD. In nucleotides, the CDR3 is TGTGCCACCGACCGGGACAGGGGGGTGGATCAGCCCCAGCATTTT. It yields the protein CATDRDRGVDQPQHF.

Here the CDR3 reads CASSIGQGFTDTQYF. CDR3 sequence (DNA): TGTGCCAGCAGCATCGGACAGGGATTCACAGATACGCAGTATTTT. This chain connects TRBV7-2 to TRBJ2-3; TRBD1 matches 8 bases. J lost 2 bases, V lost 5 bases, and 6 bases had no gene match. This CDR3 is built from 15 residues. CDR1 SGHTA and CDR2 FQGNSA come from the germline V gene.

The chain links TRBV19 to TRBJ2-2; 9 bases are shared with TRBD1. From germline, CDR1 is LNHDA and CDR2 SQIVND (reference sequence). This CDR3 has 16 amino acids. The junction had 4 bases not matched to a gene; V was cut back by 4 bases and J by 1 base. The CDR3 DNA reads TGTGCCAGTAGTACCGGGACAGGGAGGAACACCGGGGAGCTGTTTTTT. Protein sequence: CASSTGTGRNTGELFF.

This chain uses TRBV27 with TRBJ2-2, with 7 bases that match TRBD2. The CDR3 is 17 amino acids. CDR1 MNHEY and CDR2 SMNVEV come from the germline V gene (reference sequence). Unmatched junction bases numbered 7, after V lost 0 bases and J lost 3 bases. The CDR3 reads CASSLSAAGRHTGELFF. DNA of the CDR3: TGTGCCAGCAGTTTATCGGCAGCCGGGAGGCACACCGGGGAGCTGTTTTTT.

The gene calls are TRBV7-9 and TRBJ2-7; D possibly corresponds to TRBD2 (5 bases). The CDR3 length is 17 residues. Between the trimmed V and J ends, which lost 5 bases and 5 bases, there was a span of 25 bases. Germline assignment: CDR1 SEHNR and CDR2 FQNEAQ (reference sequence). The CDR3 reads CASSPGGFGSDSHEQYF. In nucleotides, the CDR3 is TGTGCCAGCAGCCCAGGCGGGTTCGGATCTGATTCACACGAGCAGTACTTC.

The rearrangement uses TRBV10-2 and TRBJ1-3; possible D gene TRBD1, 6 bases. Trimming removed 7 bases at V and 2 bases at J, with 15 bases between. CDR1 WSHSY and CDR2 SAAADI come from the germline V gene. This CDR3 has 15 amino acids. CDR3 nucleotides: TGCGCCAGCAAGCTGGGACATAACCCTGGAAACACCATATATTTT. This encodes CASKLGHNPGNTIYF.

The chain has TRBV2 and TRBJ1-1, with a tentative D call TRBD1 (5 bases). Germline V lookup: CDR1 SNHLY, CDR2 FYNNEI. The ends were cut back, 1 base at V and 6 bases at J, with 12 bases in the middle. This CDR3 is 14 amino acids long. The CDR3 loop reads CASSEGGQGSEAFF. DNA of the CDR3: TGTGCCAGCAGTGAAGGGGGCCAAGGCTCTGAAGCTTTCTTT.

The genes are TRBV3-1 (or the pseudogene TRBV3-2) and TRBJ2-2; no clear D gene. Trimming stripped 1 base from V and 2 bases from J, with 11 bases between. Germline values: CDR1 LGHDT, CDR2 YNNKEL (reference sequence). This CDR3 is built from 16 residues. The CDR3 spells CASSQGPVLNTGELFF. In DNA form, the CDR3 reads TGTGCCAGCAGCCAAGGCCCGGTTCTAAACACCGGGGAGCTGTTTTTT.

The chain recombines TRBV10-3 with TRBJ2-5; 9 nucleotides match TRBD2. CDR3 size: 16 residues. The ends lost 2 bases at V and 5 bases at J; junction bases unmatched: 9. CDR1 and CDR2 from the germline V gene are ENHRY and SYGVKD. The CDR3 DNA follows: TGTGCCATCAGTGAGATTAGCGGGAGTCGGAGGGAGACCCAGTACTTC. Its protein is CAISEISGSRRETQYF.

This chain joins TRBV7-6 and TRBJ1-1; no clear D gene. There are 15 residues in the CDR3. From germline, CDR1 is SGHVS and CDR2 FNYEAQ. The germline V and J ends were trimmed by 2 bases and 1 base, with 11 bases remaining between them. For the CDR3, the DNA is TGTGCCAGCAGCTTAAGTCCCGAGTCGAACACTGAAGCTTTCTTT. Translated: CASSLSPESNTEAFF. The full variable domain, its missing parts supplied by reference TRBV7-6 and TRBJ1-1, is GAGVSQSPRYKVTKRGQDVALRCDPISGHVSLYWYRQALGQGPEFLTYFNYEAQQDKSGLPNDRFSAERPEGSISTLTIQRTEQRDSAMYRCASSLSPESNTEAFFGQGTRLTVV.

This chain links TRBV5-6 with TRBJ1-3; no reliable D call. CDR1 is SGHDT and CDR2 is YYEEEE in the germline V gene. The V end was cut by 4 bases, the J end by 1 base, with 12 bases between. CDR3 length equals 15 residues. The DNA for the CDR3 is TGTGCCAGCAGCGAATCAACGGTATCTGGAAACACCATATATTTT. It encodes CASSESTVSGNTIYF.

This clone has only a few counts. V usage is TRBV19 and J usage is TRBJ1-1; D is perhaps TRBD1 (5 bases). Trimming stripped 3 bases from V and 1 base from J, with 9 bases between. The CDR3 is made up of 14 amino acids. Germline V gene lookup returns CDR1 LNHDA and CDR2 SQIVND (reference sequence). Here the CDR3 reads CASSMGLRNTEAFF. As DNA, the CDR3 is TGTGCCAGTAGTATGGGGCTTAGGAACACTGAAGCTTTCTTT. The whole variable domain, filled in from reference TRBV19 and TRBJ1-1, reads DGGITQSPKYLFRKEGQNVTLSCEQNLNHDAMYWYRQDPGQGLRLIYYSQIVNDFQKGDIAEGYSVSREKKESFPLTVTSAQKNPTAFYLCASSMGLRNTEAFFGQGTRLTVV.

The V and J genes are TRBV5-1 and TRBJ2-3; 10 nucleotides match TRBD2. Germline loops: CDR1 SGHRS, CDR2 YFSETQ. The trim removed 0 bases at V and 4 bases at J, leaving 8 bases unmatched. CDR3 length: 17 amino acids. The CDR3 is CASSLERLSGRSDTQYF. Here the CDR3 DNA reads TGCGCCAGCAGCTTGGAAAGGCTTAGCGGGAGGTCAGATACGCAGTATTTT.

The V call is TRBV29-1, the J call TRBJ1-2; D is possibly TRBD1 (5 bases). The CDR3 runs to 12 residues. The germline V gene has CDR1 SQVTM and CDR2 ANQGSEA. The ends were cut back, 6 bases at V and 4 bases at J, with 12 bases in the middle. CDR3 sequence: CSVERGGYGYTF. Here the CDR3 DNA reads TGCAGCGTCGAAAGGGGAGGCTATGGCTACACCTTC.

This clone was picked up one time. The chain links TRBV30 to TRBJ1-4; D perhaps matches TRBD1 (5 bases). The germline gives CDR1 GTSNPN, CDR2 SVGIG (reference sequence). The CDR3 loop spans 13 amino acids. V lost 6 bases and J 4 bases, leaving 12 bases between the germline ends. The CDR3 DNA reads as TGTGCCTGCGGGGGGGGATTTAATGAAAAACTGTTTTTT. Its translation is CACGGGFNEKLFF.